Following are 7 T cell receptor beta chains from one sample sequenced in a study of T-cell reconstitution after alpha-beta-depleted transplantation in children. Preparing the TCRbeta library involved the use of unique molecular identifiers. Each CDR3 protein is one row after TCRdb ran MiXCR on the PCR reads. The table records around 600,000 distinct CDR3 sequences, more than 9% of them present only once. Sequencing was performed on PBMCs from the stem cell graft donor, taken from the stem cell graft. Every receptor here comes from a human donor who donated a stem cell graft to a child with acute myeloid leukemia.

The gene calls are TRBV20-1 and TRBJ2-3; perhaps D is TRBD1 or TRBD2 (5 bases each). The CDR3 has 14 amino acids. CDR1 DFQATT and CDR2 SNEGSKA come from the germline V gene (reference sequence). The V end lost 6 bases, the J end lost 6 bases, and 19 bases lay between the germline ends. CDR3 sequence: CSADGAPLADTQYF. CDR3 coding DNA: TGCAGTGCCGACGGGGCCCCTTTAGCCGATACGCAGTATTTT.

V usage is TRBV9 and J usage is TRBJ2-7; possibly TRBD1 or TRBD2 for D (7 bases each). Trimming removed 7 bases from V and 4 bases from J, with 21 bases in between. The CDR3 consists of 15 residues. The germline gives CDR1 SGDLS, CDR2 YYNGEE. The CDR3 loop is CASQRGGQIDYEQYF. Here the CDR3 DNA reads TGTGCCAGCCAAAGGGGGGGACAGATAGATTACGAGCAGTACTTC.

This clonotype was detected ten times or more. The V call is TRBV27, the J call TRBJ2-6; possibly TRBD1 for D (5 bases). The V gene's germline CDR1 is MNHEY and CDR2 SMNVEV (reference sequence). The CDR3 sequence is 12 residues long. The germline V and J ends were trimmed by 10 bases and 3 bases, with 7 bases remaining between them. This CDR3 reads CATGYGANVLTF. CDR3 DNA sequence: TGTGCCACAGGGTATGGGGCCAACGTCCTGACTTTC.

This clonotype was observed many times. The chain has TRBV25-1 and TRBJ2-7; D is unclear. The CDR3 covers 11 residues. V dropped 1 base and J dropped 10 bases, with 8 bases sitting between them. The germline V gene encodes CDR1 MGHDK and CDR2 SYGVNS. The DNA for the CDR3 is TGTGCCAGCAGTGAATCCGTAATCCAGTACTTC. As protein: CASSESVIQYF.

This chain joins TRBV6-2 or TRBV6-3 and TRBJ2-2; tentative D call: TRBD1 (5 bases). Trimming removed 7 bases at V and 2 bases at J, with 14 bases between. The V gene's germline CDR1 is MNHEY and CDR2 SVGEGT. The CDR3 is made up of 15 amino acids. The CDR3 sequence is CASNLRQFNTGELFF. Here the CDR3 DNA reads TGTGCCAGCAATTTAAGACAGTTTAACACCGGGGAGCTGTTTTTT.

This clonotype was seen only a few times. The chain joins TRBV29-1 to TRBJ1-4; D is ambiguous. In germline, CDR1 is SQVTM, CDR2 ANQGSEA. Trimming pared 5 bases from V and 4 bases from J, leaving 8 bases between. The CDR3 consists of 12 residues. CDR3 nucleotide sequence: TGCAGCGTTATTGGTGGTAATGAAAAACTGTTTTTT. This sequence encodes CSVIGGNEKLFF.

The CDR3 nucleotides read TGCAGCGTTGGGGGACAAATGAACACTGAAGCTTTCTTT. Residues: CSVGGQMNTEAFF. V is TRBV29-1 and J is TRBJ1-1; D is possibly TRBD1 (6 bases). The CDR3 extends over 13 amino acids. The germline V gene has CDR1 SQVTM and CDR2 ANQGSEA. V gave up 4 bases and J gave up 0 bases, with 9 bases separating them.